In this sample, the clone carrying this T cell receptor beta chain turned up a few times. Its antigen remains unknown. This record comes from a study of cytomegalovirus exposure and HLA in healthy donors. Study details: About 84% of roughly 400 genotyped donors fell in the Caucasian-associated ancestry cluster. The study's findings and limits: Some V segments (TRBV6-2 and TRBV6-3 among them) were excluded as indistinguishable.

PCR amplification relied on 60 Vbeta primers (plus 13 Jbeta primers). Clones were read by immunoSEQ multiplex PCR, and TCRdb kept only the in-frame ones, dropping some. The profile shows 120,000 or so clones, over 70% of them singletons. The CDR3 is 15 residues long. Germline CDR1 SNHLY, CDR2 FYNNEI. J gave up 7 bases and V 7 bases, and 5 bases lay outside the gene matches. This sequence originates from a young man in good health and CMV-seropositive. The rearrangement joins TRBV2 to TRBJ2-3; TRBD2 agrees at 16 bases. Sequenced material: PBMCs. The CDR3: CASTQGLAGGNTQYF. CDR3 DNA: TGTGCCAGCACCCAGGGACTAGCGGGAGGGAATACGCAGTATTTT. Drawing the rest from reference TRBV2 and TRBJ2-3, the complete variable domain is EPEVTQTPSHQVTQMGQEVILRCVPISNHLYFYWYRQILGQKVEFLVSFYNNEISEKSEIFDDQFSVERPDGSNFTLKIRSTKLEDSAMYFCASTQGLAGGNTQYFGPGTRLTVL.